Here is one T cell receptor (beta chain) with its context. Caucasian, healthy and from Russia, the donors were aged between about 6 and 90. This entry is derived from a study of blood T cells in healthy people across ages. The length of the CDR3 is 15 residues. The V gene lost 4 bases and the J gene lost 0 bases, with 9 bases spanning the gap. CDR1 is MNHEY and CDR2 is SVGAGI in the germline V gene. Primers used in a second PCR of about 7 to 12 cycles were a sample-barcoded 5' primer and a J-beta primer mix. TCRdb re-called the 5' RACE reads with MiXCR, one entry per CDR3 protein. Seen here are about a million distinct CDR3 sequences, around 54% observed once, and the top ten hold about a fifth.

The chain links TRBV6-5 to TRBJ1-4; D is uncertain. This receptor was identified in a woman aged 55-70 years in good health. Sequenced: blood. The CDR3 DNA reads TGTGCCAGCAGTTTGGAGGCAGCAACTAATGAAAAACTGTTTTTT. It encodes CASSLEAATNEKLFF.